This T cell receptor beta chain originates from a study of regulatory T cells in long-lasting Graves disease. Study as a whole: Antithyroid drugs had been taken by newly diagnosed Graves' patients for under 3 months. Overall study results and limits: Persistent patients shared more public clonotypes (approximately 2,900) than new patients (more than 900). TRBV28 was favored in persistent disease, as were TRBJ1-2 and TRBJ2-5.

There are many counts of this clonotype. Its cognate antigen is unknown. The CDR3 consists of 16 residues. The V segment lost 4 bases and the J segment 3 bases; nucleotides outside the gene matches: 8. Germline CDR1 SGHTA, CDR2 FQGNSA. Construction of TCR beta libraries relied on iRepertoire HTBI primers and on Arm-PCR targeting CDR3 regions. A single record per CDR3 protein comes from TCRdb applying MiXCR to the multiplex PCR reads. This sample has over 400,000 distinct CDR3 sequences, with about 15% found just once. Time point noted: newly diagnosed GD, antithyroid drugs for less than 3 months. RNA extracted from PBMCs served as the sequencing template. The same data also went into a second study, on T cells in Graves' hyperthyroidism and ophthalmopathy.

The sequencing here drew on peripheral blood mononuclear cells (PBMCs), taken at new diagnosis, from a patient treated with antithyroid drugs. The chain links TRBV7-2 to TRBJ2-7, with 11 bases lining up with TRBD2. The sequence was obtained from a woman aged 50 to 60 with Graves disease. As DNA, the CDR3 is TGTGCCAGCAGCTGGGGACTAGCGGCGGAGTTCTACGAGCAGTACTTC. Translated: CASSWGLAAEFYEQYF.